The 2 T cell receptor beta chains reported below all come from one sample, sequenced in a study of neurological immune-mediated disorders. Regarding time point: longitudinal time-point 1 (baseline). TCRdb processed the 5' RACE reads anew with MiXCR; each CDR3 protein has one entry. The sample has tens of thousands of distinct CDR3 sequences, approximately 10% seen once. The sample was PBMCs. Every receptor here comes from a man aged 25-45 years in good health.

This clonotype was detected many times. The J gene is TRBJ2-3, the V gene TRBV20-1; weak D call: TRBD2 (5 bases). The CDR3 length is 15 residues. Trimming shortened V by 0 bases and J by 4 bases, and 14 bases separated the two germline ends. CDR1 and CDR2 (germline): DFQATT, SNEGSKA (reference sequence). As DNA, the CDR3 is TGCAGTGCTAGAGATCCCGAGCGGACCGCAGATACGCAGTATTTT. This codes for CSARDPERTADTQYF.

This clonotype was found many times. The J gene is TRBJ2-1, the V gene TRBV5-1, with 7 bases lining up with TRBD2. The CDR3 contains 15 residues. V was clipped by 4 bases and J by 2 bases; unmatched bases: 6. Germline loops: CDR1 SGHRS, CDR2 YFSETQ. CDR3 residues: CASSISGLTYNEQFF. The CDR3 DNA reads TGCGCCAGCAGCATTAGCGGGTTAACCTACAATGAGCAGTTCTTC.